Following are 16 T cell receptor beta chains from one sample sequenced in a study of T cell responses to AZD1222 COVID-19 vaccine. TCRdb's copy holds only in-frame clones and misses some; the assay was immunoSEQ multiplex PCR. The sample records fewer than 150,000 clones, around 93% being singletons. Sequenced here: peripheral blood, sampled on day 0 of AZD1222 vaccination. The receptors come from an adult in good health.

The rearrangement links TRBV19 to TRBJ1-5; D unresolved. In germline, CDR1 is LNHDA, CDR2 SQIVND (reference sequence). V lost 10 bases, J lost 0 bases, and 22 bases lay in between. This CDR3 is built from 17 residues. Written as DNA, the CDR3 is TGTGCCACAACCGAAGAGGGTAGGGCCCTTAGCAATCAGCCCCAGCATTTT. It yields the protein CATTEEGRALSNQPQHF. Combining the CDR3 with reference TRBV19 and TRBJ1-5 gives the whole variable domain DGGITQSPKYLFRKEGQNVTLSCEQNLNHDAMYWYRQDPGQGLRLIYYSQIVNDFQKGDIAEGYSVSREKKESFPLTVTSAQKNPTAFYLCATTEEGRALSNQPQHFGDGTRLSIL.

This clone came up once. The rearrangement uses TRBV5-1 and TRBJ1-6, with D maybe TRBD1 (5 bases). V dropped 0 bases and J dropped 2 bases, with 15 bases sitting between them. The CDR3 runs 18 residues. The germline V gene has CDR1 SGHRS and CDR2 YFSETQ. CDR3 DNA sequence: TGCGCCAGCAGCTTGGGGATCCAGGGAGGCCCCTATAATTCACCCCTCCACTTT. Its protein is CASSLGIQGGPYNSPLHF.

Written as DNA, the CDR3 is TGTGCCAGCAGCGTCCGGGGCATTGGGAACACCATATATTTT. This translates into CASSVRGIGNTIYF. This rearrangement joins TRBV7-8 to TRBJ1-3, with D tentatively TRBD1 (5 bases). CDR3 length equals 14 residues. Germline V lookup: CDR1 SGHVS, CDR2 FQNEAQ. Trimming removed 5 bases from V and 7 bases from J, with 15 bases in between.

The genes are TRBV5-1 and TRBJ2-6; no clear D. Germline V gene lookup returns CDR1 SGHRS and CDR2 YFSETQ. This CDR3 comprises 17 residues. V was trimmed by 2 bases and J by 0 bases, leaving 12 bases between them. The CDR3 sequence: CASSFLSRTSGANVLTF. DNA of the CDR3: TGCGCCAGCAGCTTCCTCTCACGGACCTCTGGGGCCAACGTCCTGACTTTC.

J is TRBJ1-1 and V is TRBV7-2; D not resolved. There are 13 residues in the CDR3. The germline V gene has CDR1 SGHTA and CDR2 FQGNSA. V gave up 9 bases and J gave up 6 bases, with 17 bases separating them. CDR3 bases: TGTGCCAGTTCTGTTGGTGCGCAAGCTGAAGCTTTCTTT. Translated, it gives CASSVGAQAEAFF.

The chain recombines TRBV9 with TRBJ1-2; possible D gene TRBD1, 5 bases. Germline V gene lookup returns CDR1 SGDLS and CDR2 YYNGEE. Trimming removed 4 bases at V and 6 bases at J, with 16 bases between. This CDR3 contains 14 residues. The CDR3 DNA follows: TGTGCCAGCAGCTCCTCAGGCAGGGCCCATGGCTACACCTTC. Translation: CASSSSGRAHGYTF.

This clone showed up just a few times. This sequence joins TRBV19 and TRBJ2-7; 9 bases are a match to TRBD1. The CDR3 extends over 14 amino acids. After removal of 6 bases from V and 4 bases from J, the junction contained 7 bases not matched to a gene. Germline V gene data show CDR1 as LNHDA and CDR2 as SQIVND (reference sequence). The CDR3 bases are TGTGCCAGTAGCTCCTCCGGACAGGGGTACGAGCAGTACTTC. Encoded protein: CASSSSGQGYEQYF.

In its sample, this clone was seen once. This chain joins TRBV28 and TRBJ2-3; TRBD1 aligns across 9 bases. Trimming removed 4 bases from V and 6 bases from J; junction bases left unmatched: 11. The CDR3 has 16 residues. Germline CDR1 reads MDHEN; CDR2 reads SYDVKM. The CDR3: CASSSPGTGTWDTQYF. The DNA of the CDR3 is TGTGCCAGCAGTTCCCCGGGGACAGGGACATGGGATACGCAGTATTTT.

In its sample, this clone was seen a few times. This chain joins TRBV5-4 and TRBJ2-1, with 10 bases aligning to TRBD2. Germline assignment: CDR1 SGHNT and CDR2 YYREEE (reference sequence). CDR3 length: 15 residues. Trimming took 4 bases from V and 7 from J; bases not matched to a gene: 8. The CDR3 DNA is TGTGCCAGCAGCCCAGCGGGGGGGAAGAGGAATGAGCAGTTCTTC. It codes for CASSPAGGKRNEQFF.

V usage is TRBV7-9 and J usage is TRBJ2-3; either TRBD1 or TRBD2 may supply D (5 bases each). V lost 2 bases and J lost 6, with 18 bases in between. The CDR3 has 16 residues. CDR1 is SEHNR, CDR2 FQNEAQ, per germline (reference sequence). The CDR3 coding sequence is TGTGCCAGCAGCTTATTGTATTCAAGGGGAGAGGATACGCAGTATTTT. It is translated as CASSLLYSRGEDTQYF.

In this sample, this clone turned up a few times. This rearrangement joins TRBV19 to TRBJ1-1, with D perhaps TRBD1 (5 bases). The germline CDR1 and CDR2 sequences are LNHDA and SQIVND (reference sequence). Trimming took 7 bases from V and 1 from J, leaving 22 bases between them. This CDR3 has 17 residues. For the CDR3, the DNA is TGTGCCAGTAAGAACGCCCTGGGGGGGGGACCGAACACTGAAGCTTTCTTT. It translates to CASKNALGGGPNTEAFF.

The chain joins TRBV4-1 to TRBJ1-1; a weak D match, TRBD1 (6 bases). V lost 2 bases, J lost 4 bases, and 11 bases lay in between. Germline CDR1 and CDR2: MGHRA and YSYEKL. The CDR3 sequence is 14 residues long. The CDR3 DNA reads TGCGCCAGCAGCCAACAGGCAGGGGCCACTGAAGCTTTCTTT. Translated, it gives CASSQQAGATEAFF.

The chain uses TRBV4-3 and TRBJ2-7; D is uncertain. The CDR3 is 14 residues long. The V end lost 3 bases, the J end lost 0 bases, and 9 bases lay between the germline ends. Germline assignment: CDR1 LGHNA and CDR2 YSLEER. Here the CDR3 DNA reads TGCGCCAGCAGCCAGGCCCCCAGCTCCTACGAGCAGTACTTC. Its protein is CASSQAPSSYEQYF.

CDR3 nucleotide sequence: TGTGCCAGCAGCTACGGACAGGGGGATGGAAACACCATATATTTT. This codes for CASSYGQGDGNTIYF. This chain connects TRBV7-9 to TRBJ1-3; 10 nucleotides match TRBD1. The germline CDR1 and CDR2 sequences are SEHNR and FQNEAQ (reference sequence). CDR3 length: 15 residues. J gave up 3 bases and V 4 bases, and 3 bases lay outside the gene matches.

J is TRBJ1-2 and V is TRBV24-1; 8 positions agree with TRBD1. Germline lookup yields CDR1 KGHDR and CDR2 SFDVKD. The CDR3 is made up of 14 amino acids. With 6 bases clipped from V and 0 bases from J, the junction kept 2 bases outside the gene matches. The CDR3 sequence is CATSRQGSNYGYTF. As DNA, the CDR3 is TGTGCCACCAGTCGACAGGGGTCTAACTATGGCTACACCTTC.

V is TRBV4-3 and J is TRBJ1-3, with D unresolved. The CDR3 is 16 residues long. V was cut by 0 bases and J by 0 bases, with 9 bases left in between. Germline values: CDR1 LGHNA, CDR2 YSLEER. CDR3 loop: CASSQEWRNSGNTIYF. The CDR3 bases are TGCGCCAGCAGCCAAGAATGGCGGAACTCTGGAAACACCATATATTTT.